The present T cell receptor beta chain was sequenced within a study of blood T cell repertoires in COVID-19. Overall study: From the United States, Italy and Spain came samples of acute and convalescent COVID-19. PBMCs, B-cell-depleted T cells, or T cells were the source of the cDNA or gDNA that made up the material.

Original processing notes: For nucleated cells, counts were estimated from reference gene primer amplification. Sequencing was performed with immunoSEQ multiplex PCR; in TCRdb, only in-frame clones are kept and a portion is missing. V and J calls plus clone size are reproduced from that table; the DNA served to infer D and trimming. In the table there are some 140,000 clones, 85% to 90% of which are singletons. This clone has just one count. The V gene lost 1 base and the J gene lost 2 bases, with 5 bases spanning the gap. Germline CDR1 reads MNHEY; CDR2 reads SMNVEV (reference sequence). The CDR3 contains 14 residues.

This sequence originates from a man between 45 and 60 years old with active or convalescent COVID-19. Specimen: peripheral blood. The genes are TRBV27 and TRBJ2-2, with D uncertain. The CDR3 region is CASSLYKNTGELFF. In DNA, the CDR3 is TGTGCCAGCAGTTTATACAAAAACACCGGGGAGCTGTTTTTT.